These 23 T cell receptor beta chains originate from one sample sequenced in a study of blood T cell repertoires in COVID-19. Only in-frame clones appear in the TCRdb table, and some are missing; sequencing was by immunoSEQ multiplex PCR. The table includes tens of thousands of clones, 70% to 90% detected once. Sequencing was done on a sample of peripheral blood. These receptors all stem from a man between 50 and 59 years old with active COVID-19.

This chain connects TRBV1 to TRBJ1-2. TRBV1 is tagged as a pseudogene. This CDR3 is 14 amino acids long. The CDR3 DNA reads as TGCACCAGCAGCCCAGACGGGGGATTCTATGGCTACACCTTC. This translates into CTSSPDGGFYGYTF.

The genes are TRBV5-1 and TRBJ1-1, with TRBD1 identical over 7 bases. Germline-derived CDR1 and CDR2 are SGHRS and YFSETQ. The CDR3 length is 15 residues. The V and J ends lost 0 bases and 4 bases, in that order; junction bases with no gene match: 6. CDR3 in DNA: TGCGCCAGCAGCTTGGCCAGACAGGGCTCCACTGAAGCTTTCTTT. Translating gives CASSLARQGSTEAFF.

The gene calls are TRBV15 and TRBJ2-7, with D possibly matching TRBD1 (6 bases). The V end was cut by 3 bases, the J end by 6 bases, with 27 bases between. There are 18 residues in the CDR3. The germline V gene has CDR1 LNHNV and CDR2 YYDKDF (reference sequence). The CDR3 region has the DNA TGTGCCACCAGCAGGGTATCCCTCGGTGGGGGCGCACGTGGCGAGCAGTACTTC. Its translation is CATSRVSLGGGARGEQYF.

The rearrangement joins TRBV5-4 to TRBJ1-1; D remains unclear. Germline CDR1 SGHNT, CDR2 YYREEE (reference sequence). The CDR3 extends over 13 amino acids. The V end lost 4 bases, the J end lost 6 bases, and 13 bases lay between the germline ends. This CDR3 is CASSLETTAEAFF. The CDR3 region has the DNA TGTGCCAGCAGCCTCGAGACAACCGCTGAAGCTTTCTTT. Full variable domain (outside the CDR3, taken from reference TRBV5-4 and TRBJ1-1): ETGVTQSPTHLIKTRGQQVTLRCSSQSGHNTVSWYQQALGQGPQFIFQYYREEENGRGNFPPRFSGLQFPNYSSELNVNALELDDSALYLCASSLETTAEAFFGQGTRLTVV.

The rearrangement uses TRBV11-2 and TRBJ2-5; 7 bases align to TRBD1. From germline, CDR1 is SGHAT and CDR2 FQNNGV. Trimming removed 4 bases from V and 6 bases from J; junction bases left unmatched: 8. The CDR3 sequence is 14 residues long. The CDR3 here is CASSSGQDRKTQYF. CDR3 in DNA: TGTGCCAGCAGCTCCGGACAGGATAGGAAGACCCAGTACTTC.

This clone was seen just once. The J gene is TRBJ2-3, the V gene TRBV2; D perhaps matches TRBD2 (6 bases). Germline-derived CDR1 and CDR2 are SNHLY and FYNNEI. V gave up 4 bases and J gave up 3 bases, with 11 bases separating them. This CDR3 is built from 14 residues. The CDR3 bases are TGTGCCAGCAGTGTAGGGACTTCGACAGATACGCAGTATTTT. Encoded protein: CASSVGTSTDTQYF.

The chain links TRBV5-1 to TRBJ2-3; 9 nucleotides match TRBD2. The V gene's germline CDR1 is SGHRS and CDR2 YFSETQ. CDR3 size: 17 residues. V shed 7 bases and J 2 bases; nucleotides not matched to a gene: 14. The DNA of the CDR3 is TGCGCCAGCTTACCGGCCCCCCTAGCGGGGACCACAGATACGCAGTATTTT. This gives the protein CASLPAPLAGTTDTQYF. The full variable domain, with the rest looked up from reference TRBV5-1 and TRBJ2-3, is KAGVTQTPRYLIKTRGQQVTLSCSPISGHRSVSWYQQTPGQGLQFLFEYFSETQRNKGNFPGRFSGRQFSNSRSEMNVSTLELGDSALYLCASLPAPLAGTTDTQYFGPGTRLTVL.

The CDR3, as DNA: TGTGCCAGCATCAGGACAGGGCACACCGGGGAGCTGTTTTTT. Translation gives CASIRTGHTGELFF. This chain joins TRBV2 and TRBJ2-2; 8 bases line up with TRBD1. From germline, CDR1 is SNHLY and CDR2 FYNNEI. The J segment lost 3 bases and the V segment lost 7 bases, leaving 4 bases of the junction unmatched. The CDR3 is made up of 14 amino acids. The entire variable domain, with the rest obtained from reference TRBV2 and TRBJ2-2, is as follows: EPEVTQTPSHQVTQMGQEVILRCVPISNHLYFYWYRQILGQKVEFLVSFYNNEISEKSEIFDDQFSVERPDGSNFTLKIRSTKLEDSAMYFCASIRTGHTGELFFGEGSRLTVL.

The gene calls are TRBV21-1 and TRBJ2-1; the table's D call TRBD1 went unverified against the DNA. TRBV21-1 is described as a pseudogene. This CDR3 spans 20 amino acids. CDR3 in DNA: TGTGCCAGCAGCAAAGACACTGTGGGGTATGGGCCTACGCAGGGGAATGAGCAGTTCTTC. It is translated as CASSKDTVGYGPTQGNEQFF.

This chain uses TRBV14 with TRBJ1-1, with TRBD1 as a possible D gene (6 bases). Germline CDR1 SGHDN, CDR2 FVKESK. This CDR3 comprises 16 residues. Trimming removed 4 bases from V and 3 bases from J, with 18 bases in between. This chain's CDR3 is CASSLLWGQADTEAFF. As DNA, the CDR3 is TGTGCCAGCAGCCTCCTTTGGGGACAAGCCGACACTGAAGCTTTCTTT.

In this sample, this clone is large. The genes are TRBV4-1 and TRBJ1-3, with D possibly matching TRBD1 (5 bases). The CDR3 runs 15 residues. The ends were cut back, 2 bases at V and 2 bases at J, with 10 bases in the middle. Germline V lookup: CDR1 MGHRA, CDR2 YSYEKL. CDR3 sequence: CASSQSGVPGNTIYF. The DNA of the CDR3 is TGCGCCAGCAGCCAATCGGGGGTCCCTGGAAACACCATATATTTT.

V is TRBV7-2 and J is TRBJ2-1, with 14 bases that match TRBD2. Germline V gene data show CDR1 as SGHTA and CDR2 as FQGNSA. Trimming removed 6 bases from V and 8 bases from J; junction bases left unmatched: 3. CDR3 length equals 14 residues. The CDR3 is CASRRLAGGHEQFF. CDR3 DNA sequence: TGTGCCAGCAGGCGACTAGCGGGGGGGCATGAGCAGTTCTTC. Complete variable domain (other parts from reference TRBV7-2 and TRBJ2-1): GAGVSQSPSNKVTEKGKDVELRCDPISGHTALYWYRQSLGQGLEFLIYFQGNSAPDKSGLPSDRFSAERTGGSVSTLTIQRTQQEDSAVYLCASRRLAGGHEQFFGPGTRLTVL.

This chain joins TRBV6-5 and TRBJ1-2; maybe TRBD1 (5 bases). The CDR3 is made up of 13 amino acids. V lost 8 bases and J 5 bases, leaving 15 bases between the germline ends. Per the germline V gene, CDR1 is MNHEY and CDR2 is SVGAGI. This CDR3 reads CASSRGDPYGYTF. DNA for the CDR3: TGTGCCAGCTCCCGCGGGGACCCATATGGCTACACCTTC.

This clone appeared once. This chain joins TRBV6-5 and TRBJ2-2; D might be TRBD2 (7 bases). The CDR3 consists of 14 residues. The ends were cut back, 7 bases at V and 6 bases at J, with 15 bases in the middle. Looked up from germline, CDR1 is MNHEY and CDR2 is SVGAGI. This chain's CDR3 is CASKRGGSSGELFF. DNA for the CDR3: TGTGCCAGCAAACGCGGGGGCAGTTCCGGGGAGCTGTTTTTT.

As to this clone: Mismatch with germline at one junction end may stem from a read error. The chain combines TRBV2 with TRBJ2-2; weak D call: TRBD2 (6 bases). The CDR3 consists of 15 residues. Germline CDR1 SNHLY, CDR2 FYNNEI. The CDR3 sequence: CASSKAGTGLGELFF. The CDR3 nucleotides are TGTGCCAGCAGTAAAGCCGGGACTGGGCTAGGGGAGCTGTTTTTT.

The CDR3: CASSTRVNEQFF. The CDR3 DNA reads TGTGCCAGCAGCACCAGGGTCAATGAGCAGTTCTTC. The J gene is TRBJ2-1, the V gene TRBV3-1 (or the pseudogene TRBV3-2), with D perhaps TRBD1 (5 bases). Trimming shortened V by 5 bases and J by 6 bases, and 8 bases separated the two germline ends. The CDR3 length is 12 residues. In germline, CDR1 is LGHDT, CDR2 YNNKEL (reference sequence).

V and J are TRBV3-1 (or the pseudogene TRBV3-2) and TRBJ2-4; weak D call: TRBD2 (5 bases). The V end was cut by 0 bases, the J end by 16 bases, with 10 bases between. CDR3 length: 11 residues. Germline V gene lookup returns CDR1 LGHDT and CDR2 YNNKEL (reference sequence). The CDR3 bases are TGTGCCAGCAGCCAAGAGGTAGCGTTCTACTTC. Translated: CASSQEVAFYF.

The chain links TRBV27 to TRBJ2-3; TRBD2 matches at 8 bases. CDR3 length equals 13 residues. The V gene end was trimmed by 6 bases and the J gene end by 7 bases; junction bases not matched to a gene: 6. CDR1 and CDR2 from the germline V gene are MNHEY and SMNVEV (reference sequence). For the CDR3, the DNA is TGTGCCAGCAGCCTCGGACTAGCACATACGCAGTATTTT. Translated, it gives CASSLGLAHTQYF.

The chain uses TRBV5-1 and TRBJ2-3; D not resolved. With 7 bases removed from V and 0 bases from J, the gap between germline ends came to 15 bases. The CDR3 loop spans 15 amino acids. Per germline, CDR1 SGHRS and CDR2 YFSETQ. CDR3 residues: CASPKESISTDTQYF. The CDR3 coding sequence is TGCGCCAGCCCTAAAGAGAGTATTAGCACAGATACGCAGTATTTT.

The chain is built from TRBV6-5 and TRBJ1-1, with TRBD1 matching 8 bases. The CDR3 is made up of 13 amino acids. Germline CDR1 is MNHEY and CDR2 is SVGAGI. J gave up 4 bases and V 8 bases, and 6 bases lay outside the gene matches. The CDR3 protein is CASGKGQATEAFF. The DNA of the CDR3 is TGTGCCAGCGGGAAGGGACAGGCCACTGAAGCTTTCTTT.

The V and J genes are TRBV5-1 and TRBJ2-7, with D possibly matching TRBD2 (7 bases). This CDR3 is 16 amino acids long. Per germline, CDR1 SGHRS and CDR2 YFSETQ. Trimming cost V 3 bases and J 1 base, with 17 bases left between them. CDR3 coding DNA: TGCGCCAGCAGCTCCGGAGGGGGGGGGAAATCCTACGAGCAGTACTTC. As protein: CASSSGGGGKSYEQYF.

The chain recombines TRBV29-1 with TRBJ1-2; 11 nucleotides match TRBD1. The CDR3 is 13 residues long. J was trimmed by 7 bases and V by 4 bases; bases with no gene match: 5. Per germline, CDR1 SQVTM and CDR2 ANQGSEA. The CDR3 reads CSVGWGQGGGYTF. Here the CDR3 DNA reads TGCAGCGTTGGGTGGGGACAGGGGGGTGGCTACACCTTC.

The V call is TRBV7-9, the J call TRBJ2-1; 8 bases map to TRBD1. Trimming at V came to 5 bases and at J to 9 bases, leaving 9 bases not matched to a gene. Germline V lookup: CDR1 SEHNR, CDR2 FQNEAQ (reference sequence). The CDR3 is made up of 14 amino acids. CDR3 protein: CASSIGTGDGEQFF. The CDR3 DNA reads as TGTGCCAGCAGCATAGGGACAGGCGACGGTGAGCAGTTCTTC.